These 20 T cell receptor beta chains were all obtained from the same sample, sequenced in a study of PD-1 blockade in classical Hodgkin lymphoma. Time point meaning: cycle 4 day 1 (C4D1), after about 6 weeks of nivolumab. All the patients suffered relapse after autologous stem cell transplantation, and brentuximab vedotin exposure differed. Produced via immunoSEQ multiplex PCR; TCRdb's table is partial and in-frame only. Among tens of thousands of clones listed, about 77% were seen once. This material consisted of peripheral blood mononuclear cells (PBMCs), taken before the fourth cycle of nivolumab. Source of these receptors: a human donor with classical Hodgkin lymphoma.

V gene TRBV28 combines with J gene TRBJ2-6; D unclear. Germline assignment: CDR1 MDHEN and CDR2 SYDVKM. V was cut by 9 bases and J by 4 bases, with 13 bases left in between. This CDR3 is 14 amino acids long. Here the CDR3 DNA reads TGTGCCAGTACAAAGGTGTGGGGGGCCAACGTCCTGACTTTC. This gives the protein CASTKVWGANVLTF.

The rearrangement joins TRBV6-5 to TRBJ1-4, with 8 bases matching TRBD1. Germline CDR1 MNHEY, CDR2 SVGAGI. The CDR3 sequence is 15 residues long. Trimming took 4 bases from V and 4 from J; bases not matched to a gene: 5. CDR3 in amino acids: CASSSTGGLNEKLFF. The DNA of the CDR3 is TGTGCCAGCAGTTCTACAGGGGGGCTTAATGAAAAACTGTTTTTT.

The rearrangement joins TRBV19 to TRBJ1-1, with TRBD1 matching 10 bases. V was clipped by 3 bases and J by 9 bases; unmatched bases: 4. The germline gives CDR1 LNHDA, CDR2 SQIVND (reference sequence). The CDR3 runs to 13 residues. CDR3 nucleotides: TGTGCCAGTAGTATTGGGACAGGGGTGAAAGCTTTCTTT. This codes for CASSIGTGVKAFF.

This clone was counted between two and nine times. The chain joins TRBV13 to TRBJ1-6; TRBD1 aligns across 7 bases. The length of the CDR3 is 14 residues. The V gene end was trimmed by 5 bases and the J gene end by 6 bases; junction bases not matched to a gene: 4. The germline gives CDR1 PRHDT, CDR2 FYEKMQ (reference sequence). Written as DNA, the CDR3 is TGTGCCAGCAGCGCTAGGGACAGTAATTCACCCCTCCACTTT. It is translated as CASSARDSNSPLHF.

The chain has TRBV7-9 and TRBJ1-1; D might be TRBD1 (6 bases). V was clipped by 1 base and J by 0 bases, with 15 bases between them. The CDR3 is 17 amino acids. Germline V gene data show CDR1 as SEHNR and CDR2 as FQNEAQ (reference sequence). This CDR3 is CASSLGGGRGMNTEAFF. CDR3 sequence (DNA): TGTGCCAGCAGCTTAGGGGGAGGCAGGGGAATGAACACTGAAGCTTTCTTT.

The chain has TRBV28 and TRBJ1-5, with no clear D. CDR1 is MDHEN and CDR2 is SYDVKM in the germline V gene. The CDR3 totals 17 residues. The V end lost 1 base, the J end lost 1 base, and 14 bases lay between the germline ends. The CDR3, as DNA: TGTGCCAGCAGTTTATCATGGTCCGGCGGAAGCAATCAGCCCCAGCATTTT. Residues: CASSLSWSGGSNQPQHF.

This chain joins TRBV29-1 and TRBJ1-1; D unresolved. CDR3 length equals 11 residues. Germline assignment: CDR1 SQVTM and CDR2 ANQGSEA. V dropped 5 bases and J dropped 4 bases, with 8 bases sitting between them. CDR3 sequence (DNA): TGCAGCGTTCGGAGCGGCACTGAAGCTTTCTTT. This codes for CSVRSGTEAFF.

This chain joins TRBV4-1 and TRBJ2-3; D is tentatively TRBD1 or TRBD2 (6 bases each). The CDR3 runs to 15 residues. V lost 0 bases and J lost 4, with 11 bases in between. Germline CDR1 is MGHRA and CDR2 is YSYEKL. The CDR3 is CASSQDRGRADTQYF. The CDR3 bases are TGCGCCAGCAGCCAAGATCGGGGGCGAGCAGATACGCAGTATTTT.

V gene TRBV4-3 combines with J gene TRBJ2-3, with 9 bases identical to TRBD2. This CDR3 is built from 17 residues. V gave up 0 bases and J gave up 6 bases; unmatched junction bases: 10. The germline CDR1 and CDR2 sequences are LGHNA and YSLEER. CDR3 coding DNA: TGCGCCAGCAGCCAAGAATTTTGGGCTAGCGGGACTGATACGCAGTATTTT. This codes for CASSQEFWASGTDTQYF.

The rearrangement uses TRBV18 and TRBJ1-4, with unresolved D. Trimming pared 1 base from V and 1 base from J, leaving 10 bases between. Germline CDR1 reads KGHSH; CDR2 reads LQKENI. The CDR3 totals 16 residues. CDR3 DNA sequence: TGTGCCAGCTCACCACGGGGTCTAGGAACTAATGAAAAACTGTTTTTT. Its translation: CASSPRGLGTNEKLFF.

CDR3 sequence reads: CASSPRRTTTDTQYF. In DNA form, the CDR3 reads TGTGCCAGCTCACCACGTCGGACAACCACAGATACGCAGTATTTT. The chain links TRBV18 to TRBJ2-3, with a tentative D call TRBD1 (5 bases). CDR3 length equals 15 residues. From germline, CDR1 is KGHSH and CDR2 LQKENI. The ends were cut back, 1 base at V and 2 bases at J, with 10 bases in the middle.

This sequence joins TRBV6-5 and TRBJ2-7, with a weak D call TRBD2 (6 bases). The CDR3 runs 13 residues. V gave up 8 bases and J gave up 3 bases, with 14 bases separating them. In germline, CDR1 is MNHEY, CDR2 SVGAGI. The CDR3, as DNA: TGTGCCAGCCGTTGGGAGGATCTCTACGAGCAGTACTTC. It yields the protein CASRWEDLYEQYF.

The chain has TRBV7-6 and TRBJ2-3; 7 nucleotides match TRBD2. CDR1 is SGHVS, CDR2 FNYEAQ, per germline. V dropped 0 bases and J dropped 1; count of bases not matched to a gene: 7. The CDR3 is 17 amino acids. CDR3 in DNA: TGTGCCAGCAGCTTAGCGGGGACTATTTCACGCACAGATACGCAGTATTTT. This codes for CASSLAGTISRTDTQYF.

The chain links TRBV28 to TRBJ2-1; no clear D. The CDR3 totals 15 residues. Per germline, CDR1 MDHEN and CDR2 SYDVKM. V lost 5 bases, J lost 3 bases, and 14 bases lay in between. CDR3 sequence reads: CASSPHTGYYNEQFF. Written as DNA, the CDR3 is TGTGCCAGCAGTCCCCACACGGGCTACTACAATGAGCAGTTCTTC.

The chain carries TRBV10-3 and TRBJ1-1; TRBD1 agrees at 7 bases. Germline CDR1 and CDR2: ENHRY and SYGVKD. The CDR3 is made up of 14 amino acids. J gave up 0 bases and V 6 bases, and 4 bases lay outside the gene matches. The DNA for the CDR3 is TGTGCCATCAGGGGGACAGACATGAACACTGAAGCTTTCTTT. Encoded protein: CAIRGTDMNTEAFF.

The chain is built from TRBV7-6 and TRBJ1-2; D perhaps matches TRBD1 (5 bases). V shed 4 bases and J shed 6 bases, with 9 bases lying between them. The germline CDR1 and CDR2 sequences are SGHVS and FNYEAQ. The CDR3 is 12 amino acids. For the CDR3, the DNA is TGTGCCAGCAGCTCAAGGGGTGATGGCTACACCTTC. Translated: CASSSRGDGYTF.

The chain has TRBV5-1 and TRBJ2-7; a possible D gene is TRBD1 (6 bases). Germline V gene data show CDR1 as SGHRS and CDR2 as YFSETQ. With 4 bases removed from V and 5 bases from J, the gap between germline ends came to 16 bases. This CDR3 comprises 14 residues. The chain's CDR3 is CASSNPGVLDEQYF. CDR3 coding DNA: TGCGCCAGCAGCAATCCAGGGGTACTCGACGAGCAGTACTTC.

V gene TRBV7-2 combines with J gene TRBJ2-3, with 9 bases identical to TRBD2. The V gene's germline CDR1 is SGHTA and CDR2 FQGNSA. V lost 4 bases, J lost 1 base, and 6 bases stayed unmatched. The CDR3 sequence is 16 residues long. Written as DNA, the CDR3 is TGTGCCAGCAGCTCACTAGCGGGCCCCCGCACAGATACGCAGTATTTT. Its protein is CASSSLAGPRTDTQYF.

The chain combines TRBV6-6 with TRBJ2-7, with D perhaps matching TRBD2 (5 bases). Per germline, CDR1 MNHNY and CDR2 SVGAGI (reference sequence). The length of the CDR3 is 16 residues. Trimming left V 8 bases short and J 0 bases short, with 20 bases between. DNA of the CDR3: TGTGCCAGCCTTCAGGTCCCTAGCCCGAGCTCCTACGAGCAGTACTTC. Translation gives CASLQVPSPSSYEQYF.

The rearrangement joins TRBV6-5 to TRBJ2-1, with a weak D call TRBD1 (6 bases). V was clipped by 2 bases and J by 8 bases, with 16 bases between them. CDR1 is MNHEY and CDR2 is SVGAGI in the germline V gene. This CDR3 has 15 amino acids. The CDR3 here is CASSYGGGVADEQFF. The CDR3 nucleotides read TGTGCCAGCAGTTACGGTGGGGGCGTTGCTGATGAGCAGTTCTTC.